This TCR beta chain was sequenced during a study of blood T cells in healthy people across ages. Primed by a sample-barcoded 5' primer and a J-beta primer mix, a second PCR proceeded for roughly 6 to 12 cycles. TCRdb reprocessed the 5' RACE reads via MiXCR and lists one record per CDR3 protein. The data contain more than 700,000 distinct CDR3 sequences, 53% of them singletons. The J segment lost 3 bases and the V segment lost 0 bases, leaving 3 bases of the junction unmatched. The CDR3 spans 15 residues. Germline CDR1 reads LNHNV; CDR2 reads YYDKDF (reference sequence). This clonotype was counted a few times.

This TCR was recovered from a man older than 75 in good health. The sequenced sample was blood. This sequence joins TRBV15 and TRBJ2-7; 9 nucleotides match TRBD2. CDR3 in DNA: TGTGCCACCAGCAGAGATGCTAGCGGGGTCTACGAGCAGTACTTC. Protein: CATSRDASGVYEQYF.